These 8 T cell receptor beta chains originate from one sample sequenced in a study of T-cell reconstitution after alpha-beta-depleted transplantation in children. This sample's TCRbeta library carried unique molecular identifier barcodes. TCRdb fed the PCR reads into MiXCR, producing one record per CDR3 protein. Of about 500,000 distinct CDR3 sequences listed, 11% are singletons. The sequenced sample was PBMCs, mostly from graft donor cells, obtained 180 days after TCRalphabeta/CD19-depleted stem cell transplant. These receptors came from a female patient aged 2-9 years who had a stem cell transplant for aplastic anemia, so the T cells may come from the graft donor.

In this sample, this clonotype turned up a few times. The chain carries TRBV20-1 and TRBJ2-1; perhaps TRBD1 as D (6 bases). This CDR3 has 15 amino acids. V was clipped by 0 bases and J by 8 bases, with 17 bases between them. Per the germline V gene, CDR1 is DFQATT and CDR2 is SNEGSKA (reference sequence). CDR3 amino acids: CSARDSQGTPHEQFF. In nucleotides, the CDR3 is TGCAGTGCTAGAGATTCACAGGGAACCCCACATGAGCAGTTCTTC.

This clonotype was seen more than once but under ten times. The V gene is TRBV6-1, the J gene TRBJ1-2; D might be TRBD1 (5 bases). Trimming stripped 0 bases from V and 8 bases from J, with 19 bases between. CDR3 length equals 16 residues. Germline V gene data show CDR1 as MNHNS and CDR2 as SASEGT. DNA of the CDR3: TGTGCCAGCAGTGAAGCGCCAACTTGGGGCACTCGAGGCTACACCTTC. Its protein product is CASSEAPTWGTRGYTF.

This clonotype was recorded many times. As DNA, the CDR3 is TGTGCCAGCAGCTTGGCCCCTCGGACAGAGGAAAACATTCAGTACTTC. Its translation is CASSLAPRTEENIQYF. The rearrangement uses TRBV5-6 and TRBJ2-4, with TRBD1 as a possible D gene (6 bases). Trimming took 0 bases from V and 5 from J, leaving 15 bases between them. This CDR3 comprises 16 residues. CDR1 SGHDT and CDR2 YYEEEE come from the germline V gene.

Comment on this clonotype: The missing conserved phenylalanine or tryptophan at the end of this CDR3 makes a read error likely. The rearrangement links TRBV20-1 to TRBJ2-7; TRBD1 matches at 7 bases. CDR3 length: 14 amino acids. V lost 5 bases to trimming and J lost 3 bases; unmatched junction nucleotides: 10. The V gene's germline CDR1 is DFQATT and CDR2 SNEGSKA (reference sequence). CDR3 residues: CSAVPGTEDYEQYL. CDR3 nucleotides: TGCAGTGCTGTTCCCGGGACAGAGGACTACGAGCAGTACCTC.

This clonotype was picked up many times. This rearrangement joins TRBV6-2 or TRBV6-3 to TRBJ2-7; the D gene is possibly TRBD1 (5 bases). CDR1 and CDR2 from the germline V gene are MNHEY and SVGEGT. With 5 bases removed from V and 1 base from J, the gap between germline ends came to 9 bases. There are 13 residues in the CDR3. The chain's CDR3 is CASSPDTSYEQYF. The CDR3 bases are TGTGCCAGCAGTCCGGACACGTCCTACGAGCAGTACTTC.

The chain joins TRBV5-1 to TRBJ1-6; D not resolved. This CDR3 contains 15 residues. The germline V and J ends were trimmed by 0 bases and 6 bases, with 10 bases remaining between them. The germline V gene encodes CDR1 SGHRS and CDR2 YFSETQ. The CDR3 sequence is CASSLEAAINSPLHF. CDR3 nucleotide sequence: TGCGCCAGCAGCTTGGAGGCAGCGATTAATTCACCCCTCCACTTT.

The chain is built from TRBV5-4 and TRBJ2-3, with TRBD1 matching 10 bases. The germline V gene encodes CDR1 SGHNT and CDR2 YYREEE (reference sequence). This CDR3 spans 20 amino acids. The ends lost 4 bases at V and 2 bases at J; junction bases unmatched: 19. The CDR3 is CASSPWSFGGQGLITDTQYF. Written as DNA, the CDR3 is TGTGCCAGCAGCCCTTGGAGTTTCGGGGGACAGGGGTTAATCACAGATACGCAGTATTTT.

The chain is built from TRBV7-2 and TRBJ1-4, with a possible D match to TRBD1 (6 bases). In germline, CDR1 is SGHTA, CDR2 FQGNSA. V lost 4 bases to trimming and J lost 5 bases, with 14 bases between them. The CDR3 is 15 amino acids. The DNA for the CDR3 is TGTGCCAGCAGCTCACAACGGGGGCCGAATGAAAAACTGTTTTTT. Protein: CASSSQRGPNEKLFF.